This TCR beta chain was identified in a study of cytomegalovirus exposure and HLA in healthy donors. Whole-study results and caveats: The authors excluded some V segments, including TRBV6-2 and TRBV6-3, as indistinguishable. Previously analyzed data showed that most TCR beta V segments were productive at a frequency of about 87% or about 30%. Later analysis associated a missense DCLRE1C variant with TCR beta V- and J-gene trimming.

Nominal health characterized the donors when sampled, though unrecorded immune exposures were likely. The germline V gene has CDR1 SGHTA and CDR2 FQGNSA. The trim removed 5 bases at V and 2 bases at J, leaving 12 bases unmatched. CDR3 length: 17 residues. The PCR contained 60 Vbeta and 13 Jbeta primers. The assay was immunoSEQ multiplex PCR, and TCRdb's table has in-frame clones only and misses some. This table has about 83,000 clones, about four fifths appearing once. Notes on this clone: Its specificity is not known.

This clonotype was obtained from a man in his 60s in good health and CMV-seronegative. This chain joins TRBV7-2 and TRBJ1-2; 9 positions match TRBD1. Sequenced input: PBMCs. The CDR3 spells CASSRTRPGQGNYGYTF. In nucleotides, the CDR3 is TGTGCCAGCAGCCGAACCCGACCGGGACAGGGAAACTATGGCTACACCTTC.